Here is one T cell receptor beta chain with its context. The repertoire was sequenced with immunoSEQ multiplex PCR; TCRdb's copy has only in-frame clones and lacks some. Of tens of thousands of clones listed, about 90% are singletons. V gave up 5 bases and J gave up 1 base, with 17 bases separating them. Per the germline V gene, CDR1 is SGHTA and CDR2 is FQGTGA. The CDR3 contains 16 residues. This sample is drawn from a study of T cell changes during pregnancy in multiple sclerosis. V gene TRBV7-3 combines with J gene TRBJ1-1; a possible D gene is TRBD1 (6 bases). The specimen comprised peripheral blood, sampled before pregnancy. This TCR derives from a female donor with multiple sclerosis, enrolled in a pregnancy study. CDR3 nucleotide sequence: TGTGCCAGCAGCCCAAGCCAGGGGAATGGGAACACTGAAGCTTTCTTT. Encoded protein: CASSPSQGNGNTEAFF.